This is a list of T cell receptor beta chains from one sample in a study of human T cells and chemical hapten exposure. TCRdb reprocessed the RACE reads with MiXCR, giving one entry per CDR3 protein. The data contain 80,000 to 100,000 distinct CDR3 sequences, 9.6% of them singletons. The sequenced sample was whole blood, obtained in connection with sensitization to the hapten diphenylcyclopropenone (DPC). These TCRs come from a woman aged 40-49 years with alopecia areata. Some clones in this sample may be carry-over from other donors' samples. CDR3s include the opening cysteine and the closing phenylalanine or tryptophan. Fields, in order: J gene, clone size, D gene, V gene, CDR3 length, CDR3 DNA, CDR3 protein. The D gene is left open where the match is weak. Clone size is shown for a subset of rows, as once, few, many or a class of expanded clone.

J: TRBJ1-5; size: many; D: -; V: TRBV28; length: 11; DNA: TGTGCCAGCAGTTTAAAGCAGCCCCAGCATTTT; CDR3: CASSLKQPQHF
J: TRBJ2-7; size: few; D: -; V: TRBV6-6; length: 14; DNA: TGTGCCAGCAGTTACTCACGGGATTCCTACGAGCAGTACTTC; CDR3: CASSYSRDSYEQYF
J: TRBJ2-3; size: many; D: -; V: TRBV6-4; length: 14; DNA: TGTGCCAGCAGTGATAACTGGAATACAGATACGCAGTATTTT; CDR3: CASSDNWNTDTQYF
J: TRBJ2-1; size: many; D: TRBD2; V: TRBV5-1; length: 16; DNA: TGCGCCAGCAGCATCGCTAGCGGGGGGGCCGTGGGTGAGCAGTTCTTC; CDR3: CASSIASGGAVGEQFF
J: TRBJ2-1; size: many; D: TRBD2; V: TRBV19; length: 14; DNA: TGTGCCAGTAGTACAACCGGGACTAGCGGTGAGCAGTTCTTC; CDR3: CASSTTGTSGEQFF
J: TRBJ1-5; size: -; D: -; V: TRBV2; length: 13; DNA: TGTGCCAGCAGTGCAGGGAACAATCAGCCCCAGCATTTT; CDR3: CASSAGNNQPQHF
J: TRBJ1-2; size: many; D: -; V: TRBV9; length: 20; DNA: TGTGCCAGCAGCGTAGGGACCCTGACACGGGAAAGGGGCCACCTTGATGGCTACACCTTC; CDR3: CASSVGTLTRERGHLDGYTF
J: TRBJ2-7; size: -; D: TRBD1; V: TRBV20-1; length: 14; DNA: TGCAGTGCTAGGGGGACAGGGTTCTCCTACGAGCAGTACTTC; CDR3: CSARGTGFSYEQYF
J: TRBJ1-5; size: many; D: -; V: TRBV12-3/TRBV12-4; length: 14; DNA: TGTGCCAGCAGTTTAATGACAAGCAATCAGCCCCAGCATTTT; CDR3: CASSLMTSNQPQHF
J: TRBJ2-5; size: many; D: -; V: TRBV11-2; length: 11; DNA: TGTGCCAGCAGCACTCAAGAGACCCAGTACTTC; CDR3: CASSTQETQYF
J: TRBJ2-7; size: -; D: TRBD2; V: TRBV19; length: 14; DNA: TGTGCCAGTAGTTACGGAGCGGGAGCCTACGAGCAGTACTTC; CDR3: CASSYGAGAYEQYF
J: TRBJ2-7; size: many; D: -; V: TRBV6-2/TRBV6-3; length: 13; DNA: TGTGCCAGCTGTCAGGGATTCTCCTACGAGCAGTACTTC; CDR3: CASCQGFSYEQYF
J: TRBJ1-6; size: many; D: TRBD1; V: TRBV3-1; length: 15; DNA: TGTGCCAGCAGCCTAGACAGGGGATTAAATTCACCCCTCCACTTT; CDR3: CASSLDRGLNSPLHF